This TCR beta chain came from a study of blood T cells in healthy people across ages. Whole-study findings and limits: Without sorted subsets, naive and antigen-experienced compartments could not be conclusively compared. Investigators viewed diversity estimates from one million T cells as underestimates, the study reported.

Per sample, extraction of total RNA gave at least 6 micrograms in every case. In the case of this clonotype: What it binds is unknown.

Germline values: CDR1 MDHEN, CDR2 SYDVKM. The CDR3 sequence is 16 residues long. The J segment lost 0 bases and the V segment lost 6 bases, leaving 8 bases of the junction unmatched. The use of a sample-barcoded 5' primer and a J-beta primer mix characterized a second PCR of about 7 to 12 cycles. TCRdb called the 5' RACE reads again in MiXCR, with one record for every CDR3 protein. The sample has about 290,000 distinct CDR3 sequences, around 29% seen once. The receptor was isolated from a woman between 65 and 79 years old in good health. The V and J genes are TRBV28 and TRBJ2-1; 7 bases line up with TRBD1. The source material was blood. The CDR3 loop reads CASRPTGAASYNEQFF. In nucleotides, the CDR3 is TGTGCCAGCAGACCAACAGGGGCGGCCTCCTACAATGAGCAGTTCTTC.